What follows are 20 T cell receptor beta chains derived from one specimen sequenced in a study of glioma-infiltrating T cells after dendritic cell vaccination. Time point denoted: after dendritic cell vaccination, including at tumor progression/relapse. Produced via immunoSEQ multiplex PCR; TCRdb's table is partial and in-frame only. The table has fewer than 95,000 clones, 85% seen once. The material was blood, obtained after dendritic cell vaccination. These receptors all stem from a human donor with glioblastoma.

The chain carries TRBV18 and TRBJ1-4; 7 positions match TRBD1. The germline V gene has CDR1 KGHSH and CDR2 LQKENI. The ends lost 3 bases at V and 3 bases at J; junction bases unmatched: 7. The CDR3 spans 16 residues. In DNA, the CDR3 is TGTGCCAGCTCACCCTTCGACAGGGCGGCTAATGAAAAACTGTTTTTT. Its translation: CASSPFDRAANEKLFF.

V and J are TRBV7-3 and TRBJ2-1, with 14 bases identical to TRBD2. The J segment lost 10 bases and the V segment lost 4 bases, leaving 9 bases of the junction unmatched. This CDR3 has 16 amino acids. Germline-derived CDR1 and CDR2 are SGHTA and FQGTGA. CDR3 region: CASSSGTSGRRNEQFF. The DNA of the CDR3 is TGTGCCAGCAGCTCTGGGACTAGCGGGAGAAGGAACGAGCAGTTCTTC.

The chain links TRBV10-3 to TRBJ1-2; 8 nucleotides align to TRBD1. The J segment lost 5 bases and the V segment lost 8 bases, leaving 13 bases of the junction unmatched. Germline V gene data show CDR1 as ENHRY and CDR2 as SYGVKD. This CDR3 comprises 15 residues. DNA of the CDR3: TGTGCCATCGGAACATCCGACAGGGGACAGTATGGCTACACCTTC. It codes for CAIGTSDRGQYGYTF.

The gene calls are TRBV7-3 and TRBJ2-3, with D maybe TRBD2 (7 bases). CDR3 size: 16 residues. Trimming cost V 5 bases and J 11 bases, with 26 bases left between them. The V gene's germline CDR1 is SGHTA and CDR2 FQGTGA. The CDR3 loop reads CASSGGSSGGAGMQYF. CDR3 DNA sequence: TGTGCCAGCAGCGGGGGCTCTAGCGGCGGGGCTGGGATGCAGTATTTT.

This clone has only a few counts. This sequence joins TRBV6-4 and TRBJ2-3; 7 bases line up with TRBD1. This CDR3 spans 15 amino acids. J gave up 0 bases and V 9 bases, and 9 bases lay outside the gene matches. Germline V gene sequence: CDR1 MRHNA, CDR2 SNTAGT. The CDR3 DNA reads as TGTGCCAGTTATACAGGGGTGGAGAGCACAGATACGCAGTATTTT. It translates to CASYTGVESTDTQYF.

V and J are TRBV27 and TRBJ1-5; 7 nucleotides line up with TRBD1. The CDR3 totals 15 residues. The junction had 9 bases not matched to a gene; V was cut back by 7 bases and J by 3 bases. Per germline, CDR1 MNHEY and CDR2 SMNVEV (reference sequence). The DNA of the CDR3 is TGTGCCAGCACTCCCAGGACAGGCTCCAATCAGCCCCAGCATTTT. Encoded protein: CASTPRTGSNQPQHF.

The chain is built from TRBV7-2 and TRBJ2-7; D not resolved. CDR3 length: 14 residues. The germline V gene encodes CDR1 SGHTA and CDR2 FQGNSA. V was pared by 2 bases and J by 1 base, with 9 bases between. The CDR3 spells CASSLNKESYEQYF. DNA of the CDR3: TGTGCCAGCAGCTTAAATAAGGAGTCCTACGAGCAGTACTTC. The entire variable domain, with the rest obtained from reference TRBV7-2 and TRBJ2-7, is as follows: GAGVSQSPSNKVTEKGKDVELRCDPISGHTALYWYRQSLGQGLEFLIYFQGNSAPDKSGLPSDRFSAERTGGSVSTLTIQRTQQEDSAVYLCASSLNKESYEQYFGPGTRLTVT.

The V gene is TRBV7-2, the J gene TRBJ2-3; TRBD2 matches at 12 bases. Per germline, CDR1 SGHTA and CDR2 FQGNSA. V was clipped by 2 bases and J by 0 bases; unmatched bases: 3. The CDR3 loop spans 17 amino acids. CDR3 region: CASSLRTSGASTDTQYF. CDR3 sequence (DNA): TGTGCCAGCAGCTTAAGGACTAGCGGGGCTAGCACAGATACGCAGTATTTT.

The CDR3 nucleotides read TGTGCCAGCAGCACCTCCAGGAACACTGAAGCTTTCTTT. This gives the protein CASSTSRNTEAFF. J is TRBJ1-1 and V is TRBV5-6, with D uncertain. The V and J ends lost 4 bases and 1 base respectively, with 8 bases between them. This CDR3 has 13 residues. The germline V gene encodes CDR1 SGHDT and CDR2 YYEEEE. The complete variable domain, with remaining parts taken from reference TRBV5-6 and TRBJ1-1, reads DAGVTQSPTHLIKTRGQQVTLRCSPKSGHDTVSWYQQALGQGPQFIFQYYEEEERQRGNFPDRFSGHQFPNYSSELNVNALLLGDSALYLCASSTSRNTEAFFGQGTRLTVV.

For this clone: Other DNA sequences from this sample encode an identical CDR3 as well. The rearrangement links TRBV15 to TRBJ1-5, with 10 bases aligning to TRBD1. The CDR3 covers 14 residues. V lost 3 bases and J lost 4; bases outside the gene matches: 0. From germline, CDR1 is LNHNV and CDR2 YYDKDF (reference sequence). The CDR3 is CATSRDRGNQPQHF. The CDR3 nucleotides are TGTGCCACCAGCAGGGACAGGGGGAATCAGCCCCAGCATTTT.

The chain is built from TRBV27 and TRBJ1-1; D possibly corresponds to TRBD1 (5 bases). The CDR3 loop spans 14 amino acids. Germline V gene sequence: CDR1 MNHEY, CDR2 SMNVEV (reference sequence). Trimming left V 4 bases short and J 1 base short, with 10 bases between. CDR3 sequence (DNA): TGTGCCAGCAGTTCCTGGACACCGAACACTGAAGCTTTCTTT. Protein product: CASSSWTPNTEAFF.

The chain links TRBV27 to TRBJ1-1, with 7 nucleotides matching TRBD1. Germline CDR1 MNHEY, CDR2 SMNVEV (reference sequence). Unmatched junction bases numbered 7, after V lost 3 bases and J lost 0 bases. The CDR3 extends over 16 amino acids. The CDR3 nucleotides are TGTGCCAGCAGTTTGACAGGGACGTCGATGAACACTGAAGCTTTCTTT. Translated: CASSLTGTSMNTEAFF.

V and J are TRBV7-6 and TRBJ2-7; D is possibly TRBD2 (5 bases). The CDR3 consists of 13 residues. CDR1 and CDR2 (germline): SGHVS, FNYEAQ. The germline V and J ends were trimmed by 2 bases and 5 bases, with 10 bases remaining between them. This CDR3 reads CASSLRVSDEQYF. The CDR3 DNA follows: TGTGCCAGCAGCTTACGGGTTAGCGACGAGCAGTACTTC.

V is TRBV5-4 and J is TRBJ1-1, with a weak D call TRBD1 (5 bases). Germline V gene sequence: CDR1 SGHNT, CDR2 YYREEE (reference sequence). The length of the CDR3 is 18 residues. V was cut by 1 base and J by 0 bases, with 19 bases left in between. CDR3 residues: CASSLLSTGAGMNTEAFF. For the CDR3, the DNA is TGTGCCAGCAGCTTGCTTTCGACTGGGGCCGGCATGAACACTGAAGCTTTCTTT.

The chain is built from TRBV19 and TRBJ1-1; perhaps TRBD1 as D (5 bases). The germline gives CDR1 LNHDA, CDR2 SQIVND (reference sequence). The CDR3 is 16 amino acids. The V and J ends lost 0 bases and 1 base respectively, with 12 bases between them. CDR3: CASSIDARQKNTEAFF. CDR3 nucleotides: TGTGCCAGTAGTATAGACGCCCGACAGAAGAACACTGAAGCTTTCTTT.

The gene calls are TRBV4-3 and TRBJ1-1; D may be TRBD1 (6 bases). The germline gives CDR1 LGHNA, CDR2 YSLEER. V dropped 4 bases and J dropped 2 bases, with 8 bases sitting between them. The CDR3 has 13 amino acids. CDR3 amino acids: CASSLQGNTEAFF. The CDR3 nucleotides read TGCGCCAGCAGCCTACAGGGTAACACTGAAGCTTTCTTT.

CDR3 sequence: CASSLDSYTEAFF. The DNA for the CDR3 is TGTGCCAGCAGCCTGGACAGTTACACTGAAGCTTTCTTT. V is TRBV6-4 and J is TRBJ1-1; a weak D match, TRBD1 (6 bases). Germline V gene sequence: CDR1 MRHNA, CDR2 SNTAGT. CDR3 length equals 13 residues. Trimming took 6 bases from V and 3 from J, leaving 11 bases between them.

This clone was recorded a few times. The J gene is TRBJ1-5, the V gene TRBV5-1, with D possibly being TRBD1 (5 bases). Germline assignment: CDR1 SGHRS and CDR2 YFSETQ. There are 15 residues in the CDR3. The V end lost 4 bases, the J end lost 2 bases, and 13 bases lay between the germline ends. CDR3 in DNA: TGCGCCAGCAGCCCGGACGGGGGTGGCAATCAGCCCCAGCATTTT. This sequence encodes CASSPDGGGNQPQHF.

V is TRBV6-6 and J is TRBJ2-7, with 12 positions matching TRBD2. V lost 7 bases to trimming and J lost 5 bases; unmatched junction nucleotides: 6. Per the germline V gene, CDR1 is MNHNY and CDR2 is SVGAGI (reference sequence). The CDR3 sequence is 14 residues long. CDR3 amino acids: CASTKTSGSHEQYF. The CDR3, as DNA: TGTGCCAGCACCAAGACTAGCGGGAGCCACGAGCAGTACTTC.

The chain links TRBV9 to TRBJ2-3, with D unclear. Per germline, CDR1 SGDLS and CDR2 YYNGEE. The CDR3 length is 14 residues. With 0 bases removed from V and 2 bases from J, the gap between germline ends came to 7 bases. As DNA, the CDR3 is TGTGCCAGCAGCGTAGCGGTATCCACAGATACGCAGTATTTT. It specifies CASSVAVSTDTQYF.